A single T cell receptor (beta chain) is shown here with its context. Germline CDR1 reads MGHRA; CDR2 reads YSYEKL. V gave up 1 base and J gave up 1 base, with 7 bases separating them. The CDR3 loop spans 15 amino acids. This entry is derived from a study of blood T cell repertoires in COVID-19. Assay used: immunoSEQ multiplex PCR; TCRdb lists only in-frame clones, some missing. The top ten hold just over 4% of the sample, which has 95,000 to 120,000 clones, roughly four fifths seen once. This TCR came from a woman between 65 and 79 years old with acute or convalescent COVID-19. The gene calls are TRBV4-1 and TRBJ1-4; D is ambiguous. The sequenced sample consisted of peripheral blood. The CDR3 DNA reads TGCGCCAGCAGCCAAGTTGAGGGAACTAATGAAAAACTGTTTTTT. Translated, it gives CASSQVEGTNEKLFF.